This TCR beta chain is drawn from a study of shared T cell receptors in the human thymus. The germline V gene encodes CDR1 LGHNA and CDR2 YNFKEQ. J lost 11 bases, V lost 0 bases, and 10 bases had no gene match. The CDR3 has 15 amino acids. TCRdb's copy holds only in-frame clones and misses some; the assay was immunoSEQ multiplex PCR. The sample includes around 65,000 clones, about 96% of them seen just once. Material: thymocytes. This TCR was sampled from a human donor. The chain has TRBV4-2 and TRBJ1-1; 9 nucleotides agree with TRBD1. CDR3 residues: CASSQDKGQGTIAFF. The CDR3, as DNA: TGTGCCAGCAGCCAAGATAAGGGACAGGGCACGATTGCTTTCTTT.